The rows below give T cell receptor beta chains drawn from one sample of a study of CD8 T cells in ankylosing spondylitis. Using its own MiXCR run on the 5' RACE reads, TCRdb lists one record per CDR3 protein. The sample holds about 130,000 distinct CDR3 sequences, around 7.9% seen once. Source material: blood, either unsorted or a sorted T cell fraction (not recorded which). Source of these receptors: a female donor with ankylosing spondylitis or in good health (not recorded which). Both conserved end residues are part of each CDR3. The D gene is left open where the match is weak. Expanded clones get a size class; other rows say once, few or many, or leave the size out.

clone_size	d_call	cdr3_length	j_call	v_call	cdr3_aa	cdr3_nt
many	-	16	TRBJ2-7	TRBV12-3/TRBV12-4	CASSLGGQLLYNEQYF	TGTGCCAGCAGTTTAGGAGGGCAACTTCTATATAACGAGCAGTACTTC
many	TRBD2	14	TRBJ2-3	TRBV7-9	CASSLSGTTDTQYF	TGTGCCAGCAGCCTTTCCGGGACTACGGATACGCAGTATTTT
many	-	14	TRBJ1-4	TRBV10-3	CAISEGGASEKLFF	TGTGCCATCAGTGAAGGGGGGGCGTCTGAAAAACTGTTTTTT
many	-	14	TRBJ2-5	TRBV7-9	CASSLVVAQETQYF	TGTGCCAGCAGCTTAGTTGTAGCCCAAGAGACCCAGTACTTC
once	-	15	TRBJ1-6	TRBV7-6	CTSSFEVGGNSPLHF	TGTACCAGCAGCTTTGAAGTCGGGGGTAATTCACCCCTCCACTTT
many	-	13	TRBJ1-1	TRBV14	CASTQSMNTEAFF	TGTGCCAGCACCCAATCCATGAACACTGAAGCTTTCTTT
many	-	16	TRBJ2-1	TRBV21-1	CASSKKRDRVNNEQFF	TGTGCCAGCAGCAAGAAAAGGGACAGGGTGAACAATGAGCAGTTCTTC
many	-	12	TRBJ1-1	TRBV18	CASSPLGTEAFF	TGTGCCAGCTCACCACTGGGGACTGAAGCTTTCTTT
many	-	14	TRBJ1-2	TRBV30	CAWSVQGVNYGYTF	TGTGCCTGGAGTGTACAAGGGGTAAACTATGGCTACACCTTC
many	-	17	TRBJ1-2	TRBV6-1	CASSEAGLGPPGYGYTF	TGTGCCAGCAGTGAAGCGGGATTGGGGCCTCCCGGCTATGGCTACACCTTC
many	TRBD1	13	TRBJ2-7	TRBV7-2	CASRPGTGNEQYF	TGTGCCAGCAGACCAGGGACAGGGAACGAGCAGTACTTC
many	TRBD1	15	TRBJ2-7	TRBV20-1	CSARTTGTDVYEQYF	TGCAGTGCTAGAACCACCGGGACAGACGTCTACGAGCAGTACTTC
many	TRBD2	15	TRBJ2-5	TRBV7-9	CASSPKERGQETQYF	TGTGCCAGCAGCCCAAAAGAGCGGGGGCAAGAGACCCAGTACTTC
-	-	16	TRBJ1-5	TRBV4-2	CASSQVIGRGNQPQHF	TGTGCCAGCAGCCAAGTTATAGGCAGGGGCAATCAGCCCCAGCATTTT
many	TRBD1	14	TRBJ1-2	TRBV2	CASSERDRTYGYTF	TGTGCCAGCAGTGAGAGGGACAGGACTTATGGCTACACCTTC
-	TRBD1	13	TRBJ1-4	TRBV12-3/TRBV12-4	CASSWTGSEKLFF	TGTGCCAGCAGCTGGACAGGCAGTGAAAAACTGTTTTTT
many	-	12	TRBJ2-5	TRBV12-5	CASGKIQETQYF	TGTGCTAGTGGAAAAATCCAAGAGACCCAGTACTTC
many	-	16	TRBJ2-3	TRBV20-1	CSASDSARGGTDTQYF	TGCAGTGCTAGTGATTCGGCCAGGGGAGGGACAGATACGCAGTATTTT
few	TRBD1	16	TRBJ1-2	TRBV7-8	CASSLAQGAIFYGYTF	TGTGCCAGCAGCTTAGCACAGGGGGCCATATTCTATGGCTACACCTTC
many	-	14	TRBJ1-3	TRBV20-1	CSASPRQALDTIYF	TGCAGTGCTAGCCCTAGACAGGCCCTTGACACCATATATTTT
many	-	16	TRBJ2-1	TRBV29-1	CSVEVSGTFRYNEQFF	TGCAGCGTTGAGGTTAGTGGGACATTCCGCTACAATGAGCAGTTCTTC
-	-	14	TRBJ2-3	TRBV20-1	CSARGTSRSDTQYF	TGCAGTGCTAGAGGGACATCGAGATCAGATACGCAGTATTTT
many	-	16	TRBJ1-2	TRBV15	CATSRDLTNENYGYTF	TGTGCCACCAGCAGAGATCTGACAAACGAGAACTATGGCTACACCTTC
-	TRBD1	16	TRBJ2-2	TRBV29-1	CSVQTGTGANTGELFF	TGCAGCGTCCAGACCGGGACAGGGGCGAACACCGGGGAGCTGTTTTTT
many	TRBD1	15	TRBJ2-2	TRBV20-1	CSARRQGAVTGELFF	TGCAGTGCCCGTCGACAGGGGGCCGTAACCGGGGAGCTGTTTTTT
many	-	15	TRBJ2-7	TRBV12-3/TRBV12-4	CASSSEGGGGYEQYF	TGTGCCAGCAGTTCAGAGGGTGGGGGCGGGTACGAGCAGTACTTC
many	TRBD1	14	TRBJ1-2	TRBV11-2	CASSSGTGDFGYTF	TGTGCCAGCAGCTCCGGGACAGGGGATTTTGGCTACACCTTC
many	-	11	TRBJ2-7	TRBV20-1	CSARAGDEQYF	TGCAGTGCCCGAGCAGGGGACGAGCAGTACTTC
many	TRBD2	15	TRBJ2-1	TRBV5-1	CASSLLAGEYNEQFF	TGCGCCAGCAGCTTACTAGCGGGCGAGTACAATGAGCAGTTCTTC